The entry that follows covers one T cell receptor beta chain sequence. Antigen: not known. The authors distributed each subset's genomic DNA evenly over several immunoSEQ plates. The repertoire was sequenced with immunoSEQ multiplex PCR; TCRdb's copy has only in-frame clones and lacks some. The repertoire holds under 600,000 clones, with 75% to 80% as singletons. V lost 6 bases and J 0 bases, leaving 9 bases between the germline ends. The germline gives CDR1 SEHNR, CDR2 FQNEAQ (reference sequence). The CDR3 is 14 amino acids. Genomic DNA came from about 95 million PBMCs in unsorted samples. The data derive from a study of shared clonotypes between healthy human individuals. Broader study findings: Sample collection involved blood only; tissue repertoires are likely different. An anticipated effect of sequencing depth on clonotype sharing among donors was recognized.

This chain joins TRBV7-9 and TRBJ2-4; possible D gene TRBD1, 5 bases. This clonotype was sampled from a woman in her thirties or forties in good health. Some clones in this sample may be carry-over from other donors' samples. The sample comprised PBMCs. The chain's CDR3 is CASSPTAAKNIQYF. DNA of the CDR3: TGTGCCAGCAGTCCGACAGCAGCCAAAAACATTCAGTACTTC.